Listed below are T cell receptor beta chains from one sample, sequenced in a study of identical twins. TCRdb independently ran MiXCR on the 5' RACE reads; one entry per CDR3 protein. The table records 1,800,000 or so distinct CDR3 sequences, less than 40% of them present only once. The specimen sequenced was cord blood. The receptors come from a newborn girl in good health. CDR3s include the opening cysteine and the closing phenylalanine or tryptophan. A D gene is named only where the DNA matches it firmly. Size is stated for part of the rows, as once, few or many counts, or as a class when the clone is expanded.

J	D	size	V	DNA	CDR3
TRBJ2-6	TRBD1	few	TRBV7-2	TGTGCCAGCAGCTTAGCGCTAAGTTTCCGGACAGGGGGCTCTGGGGCCAACGTCCTGACTTTC	CASSLALSFRTGGSGANVLTF
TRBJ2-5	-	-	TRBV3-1	TGTGCCAGCAGCCGGGGATTAGAGTCGTACAATGAGCAGTACTTC	CASSRGLESYNEQYF
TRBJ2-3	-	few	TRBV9	TGTGCCAGCAGCGTAGCAATACAGGGCGGCACAGATACGCAGTATTTT	CASSVAIQGGTDTQYF
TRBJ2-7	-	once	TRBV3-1	TGTGCCAGCAGCCAAGGGTTCCGGGTTTCCTACGAGCAGTACTTC	CASSQGFRVSYEQYF
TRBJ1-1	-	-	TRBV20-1	TGCAGTGCTAGACAGGTGGGAACTGAAGCTTTCTTT	CSARQVGTEAFF
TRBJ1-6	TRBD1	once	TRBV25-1	TGTGCCAGCAGAGCAGGACAGGGGGGGTCACCCCTCCACTTT	CASRAGQGGSPLHF
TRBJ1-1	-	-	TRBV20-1	TGCAGTGCCGACGGGGGGTATACAGAAGCTTTCTTT	CSADGGYTEAFF
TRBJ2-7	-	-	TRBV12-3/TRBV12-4	TGTGCCAGCACCTCGAGAGGGCACGAGCAGTACTTC	CASTSRGHEQYF
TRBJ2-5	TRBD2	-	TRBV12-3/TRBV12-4	TGTGCCAGCTGGGTAGCGGGGGGCGAAGAGACCCAGTACTTC	CASWVAGGEETQYF
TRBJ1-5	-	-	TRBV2	TGTGCCAGCAGTGTAGCAGGGTTCGGCAATCAGCCCCAGCATTTT	CASSVAGFGNQPQHF
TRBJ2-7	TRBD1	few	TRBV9	TGTGCCAGCAGCGCTATGGACAGGGGGCACAATGAGCAGTACTTC	CASSAMDRGHNEQYF
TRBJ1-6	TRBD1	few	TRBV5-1	TGCGCCAGCAGCTTGGTGGGCTTCGACAGGGCCAATTCACCCCTCCACTTT	CASSLVGFDRANSPLHF
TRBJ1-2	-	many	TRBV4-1	TGCGCCAGCAGCCAAGATGGGTTTTATGGCTACACCTTC	CASSQDGFYGYTF
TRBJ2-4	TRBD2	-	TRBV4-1	TGCGCCAGCAGCCCCGGACTAGCGGCTAAAAACATTCAGTACTTC	CASSPGLAAKNIQYF
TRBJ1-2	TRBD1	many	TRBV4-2	TGTGCCAGCAGCCAACCGGGACAGGCCATCTTTGGCTACACCTTC	CASSQPGQAIFGYTF
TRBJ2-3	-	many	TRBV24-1	TGTGCCACCAGTGATTCTAGCACAGATACGCAGTATTTT	CATSDSSTDTQYF
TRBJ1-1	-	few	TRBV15	TGTGCCACCAGGTCCGGGACGGTGGACACTGAAGCTTTCTTT	CATRSGTVDTEAFF
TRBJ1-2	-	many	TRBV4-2	TGTGCCAGCAGCCAAGTGGACCGCTCATGGTATGGCTACACCTTC	CASSQVDRSWYGYTF
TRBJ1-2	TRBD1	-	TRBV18	TGTGCCAGCTCACCTGTACAGGGGGCTGAGGGCTACACCTTC	CASSPVQGAEGYTF
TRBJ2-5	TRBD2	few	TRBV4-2	TGTGCCAGCAGCCAAGGGGAGCTAGCGGGAGGGCTGGAGACCCAGTACTTC	CASSQGELAGGLETQYF
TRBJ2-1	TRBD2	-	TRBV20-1	TGCAGTGCTAGAACAACCCCTGTGGCTAGCGGCAATGAGCAGTTCTTC	CSARTTPVASGNEQFF
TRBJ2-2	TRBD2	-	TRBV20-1	TGCAGTGTGGAGGGAGGGCCTCGGGAGCTGTTTTTT	CSVEGGPRELFF
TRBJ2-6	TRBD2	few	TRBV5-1	TGCGCCAGCAGCTTAAGGCGGGAGAAAGGGGCCAACGTCCTGACTTTC	CASSLRREKGANVLTF
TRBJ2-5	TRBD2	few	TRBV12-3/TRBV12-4	TGTGCCAGCAGACCCCCCGGGACTAAAGAGACCCAGTACTTC	CASRPPGTKETQYF
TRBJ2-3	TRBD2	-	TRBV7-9	TGTGCCAGCAGCTCGGGACTAGCGGGATCTTTGGATACGCAGTATTTT	CASSSGLAGSLDTQYF
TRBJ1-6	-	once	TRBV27	-	CASSWGQGASPPHF
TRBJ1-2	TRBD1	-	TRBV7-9	TGTGCCAGCAGCGAGGTGGGACAGGGGGATCCCTATGGCTACACCTTC	CASSEVGQGDPYGYTF